The 6 T cell receptor beta chains in this list originate from one sample, sequenced in a study of regulatory T cells in long-lasting Graves disease (dated by TCRdb to about 2021). The time point label on this specimen signifies: newly diagnosed GD, antithyroid drugs for less than 3 months. For both TCR sequencing and RNA sequencing, RNA was extracted from PBMCs in TRIzol. Libraries came from multiplex PCR. The run used an Illumina HiSeq 4000. CDR3 regions were amplified by Arm-PCR with iRepertoire HTBI primers to construct TCR beta libraries. TCRdb reworked the public reads: Q25 trimming with fastp, MiXCR clone assembly, productive beta chains retained. Merged by CDR3 protein, the rows form single entries marked with the most common genes and DNA. This sample has approximately 470,000 distinct CDR3 sequences in its table, and 15% to 20% of those were observed once. 9.5% to 15% of the sample goes to the ten largest clones.

A further study also used this sample, focusing on T cells in Graves' hyperthyroidism and ophthalmopathy.

Source: peripheral blood mononuclear cells (PBMCs), taken at new diagnosis, from a patient treated with antithyroid drugs. Every receptor here comes from a man aged 35-49 years with Graves disease. Donor details come from another sample of the same person, matched by shared clones.

In this sample, this clonotype turned up many times. The chain has TRBV18 and TRBJ1-1, with unresolved D. The CDR3 has 13 amino acids. Trimming took off 3 bases at V and 8 bases at J, with 13 bases between the two ends. CDR1 and CDR2 from the germline V gene are KGHSH and LQKENI. The CDR3 DNA reads as TGTGCCAGCTCACCGAGGAGGGAAGCGGAAGCTTTCTTT. It is translated as CASSPRREAEAFF. The entire variable domain, with the rest obtained from reference TRBV18 and TRBJ1-1, is as follows: NAGVMQNPRHLVRRRGQEARLRCSPMKGHSHVYWYRQLPEEGLKFMVYLQKENIIDESGMPKERFSAEFPKEGPSILRIQQVVRGDSAAYFCASSPRREAEAFFGQGTRLTVV.

V usage is TRBV19 and J usage is TRBJ2-5; D is possibly TRBD1 (6 bases). The length of the CDR3 is 15 residues. V shed 6 bases and J shed 2 bases, with 16 bases lying between them. Germline CDR1 and CDR2: LNHDA and SQIVND (reference sequence). The CDR3 nucleotides read TGTGCCAGTAGCGCCGGACAGAGGGTTCAAGAGACCCAGTACTTC. This sequence encodes CASSAGQRVQETQYF.

This clonotype came up a few times. The chain couples TRBV29-1 to TRBJ2-2; D possibly corresponds to TRBD2 (5 bases). CDR1 is SQVTM and CDR2 is ANQGSEA in the germline V gene. Trimming removed 7 bases at V and 1 base at J, with 13 bases between. This CDR3 comprises 14 residues. CDR3 nucleotides: TGCAGCGCCCTTCCCGGAGGGAACACCGGGGAGCTGTTTTTT. As protein: CSALPGGNTGELFF.

This clonotype was counted ten times or more. This chain connects TRBV24-1 to TRBJ2-2; TRBD1 might be the D (6 bases). The CDR3 has 13 amino acids. Germline V gene data show CDR1 as KGHDR and CDR2 as SFDVKD. V lost 9 bases and J lost 1, with 8 bases in between. CDR3 in amino acids: CATEGVNTGELFF. CDR3 nucleotides: TGTGCCACCGAGGGGGTGAACACCGGGGAGCTGTTTTTT.

Remarks on this clonotype: It may be a read error: a sequence one base away is much more abundant. The CDR3 spells CASRLGLAYNEQYF. The CDR3 bases are TGTGCCAGCAGGCTGGGACTAGCCTACAATGAGCAGTACTTC. The gene calls are TRBV28 and TRBJ2-5; 9 bases are a match to TRBD2. J was trimmed by 11 bases and V by 6 bases; bases with no gene match: 13. This CDR3 is 14 amino acids long. Germline V gives CDR1 MDHEN, CDR2 SYDVKM.

Ten or more counts support this clonotype. The chain is built from TRBV15 and TRBJ2-3, with 7 bases fitting TRBD2. CDR3 length equals 16 residues. V was clipped by 0 bases and J by 8 bases; unmatched bases: 11. The V gene's germline CDR1 is LNHNV and CDR2 YYDKDF (reference sequence). DNA for the CDR3: TGTGCCACCAGCAGAGAGCAGGGAGGGCTGAGGGTTACGCAGTATTTT. It is translated as CATSREQGGLRVTQYF.